The entry below gives a single T cell receptor (beta chain) sequence along with its context. The sample belongs to a study of blood T cell repertoires in COVID-19. Participants spanned ages about 18 to 90 years and resided in 20 to 30 US areas. Participants were placed into cohorts based on the clinical history they reported. Symptom resolution, clearance, or two negative PCRs marked donors in Cohort 3 as recovered. CDR3 length: 15 amino acids. The V end lost 6 bases, the J end lost 0 bases, and 12 bases lay between the germline ends. Germline V gene data show CDR1 as LNHDA and CDR2 as SQIVND (reference sequence). Here immunoSEQ multiplex PCR was the method, and the copy in TCRdb shows in-frame clones only, minus some. The table records about 130,000 clones, about four fifths of them present only once.

This clonotype originated in a man between 25 and 39 years old who had recovered from COVID-19. Sequenced material: PBMCs or T cells enriched from blood (not recorded which). The V and J genes are TRBV19 and TRBJ1-5, with D perhaps TRBD1 (6 bases). In DNA, the CDR3 is TGTGCCAGTAGCTTACAGGGATTTAGCAATCAGCCCCAGCATTTT. The encoded protein is CASSLQGFSNQPQHF.